The T cell receptor beta chain described here comes from a study of PD-1 blockade in mismatch repair-deficient tumors. The CDR3 covers 10 residues. Germline-derived CDR1 and CDR2 are LNHDA and SQIVND (reference sequence). Only in-frame clones appear in the TCRdb table, and some are missing; sequencing was by immunoSEQ multiplex PCR. There are about 51,000 clones in the sample; about 85% occur only once, and roughly 8.7% lies in the top ten. The chain carries TRBV19 and TRBJ2-3; D assignment may be TRBD1 or TRBD2 (5 bases each). The TCR comes from an adult with mismatch repair-deficient cancer. The sequencing used peripheral blood, collected about 4.5 months after starting pembrolizumab. CDR3 in DNA: TGTGCTTTGGGGGCAGATACGCAGTATTTT. Translating gives CALGADTQYF.